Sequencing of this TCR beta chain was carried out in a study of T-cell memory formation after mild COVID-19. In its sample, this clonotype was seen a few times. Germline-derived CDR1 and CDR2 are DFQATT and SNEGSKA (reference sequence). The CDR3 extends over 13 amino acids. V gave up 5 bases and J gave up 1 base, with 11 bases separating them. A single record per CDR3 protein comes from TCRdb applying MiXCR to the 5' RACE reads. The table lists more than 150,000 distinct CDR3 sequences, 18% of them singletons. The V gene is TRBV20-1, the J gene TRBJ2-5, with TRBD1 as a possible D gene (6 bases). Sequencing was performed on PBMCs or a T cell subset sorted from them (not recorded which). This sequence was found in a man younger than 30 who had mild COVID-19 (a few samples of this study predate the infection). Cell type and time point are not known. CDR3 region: CSAGRTVQETQYF. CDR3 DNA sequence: TGCAGTGCTGGTAGGACAGTCCAAGAGACCCAGTACTTC.